The present T cell receptor (beta chain) was sequenced within a study of blood T cell repertoires in COVID-19. In the source study's methods: From reference gene primer amplification, estimates of nucleated cell counts were derived. Profiling relied on immunoSEQ multiplex PCR, and the TCRdb table lists in-frame clones only, not all of them. V and J calls and clone size are given by that table; D and trimming were obtained from the DNA. The table has about 200,000 clones, over 80% seen once; the top ten hold around 30%. The sample taken for sequencing was peripheral blood. This receptor was identified in a man aged 35 to 55 with acute or convalescent COVID-19.

This CDR3 reads CASSLGGPQGGTEAFF. Here the CDR3 DNA reads TGTGCCAGCTCACTCGGGGGGCCACAGGGTGGCACTGAAGCTTTCTTT. The chain carries TRBV18 and TRBJ1-1; maybe TRBD1 (6 bases). Per germline, CDR1 KGHSH and CDR2 LQKENI. The germline V and J ends were trimmed by 4 bases and 4 bases, with 19 bases remaining between them. CDR3 size: 16 residues.